This TCR beta chain was identified in a study of T cells after yellow fever vaccination. Germline V gene lookup returns CDR1 SGHVS and CDR2 FQNEAQ. The ends were cut back, 2 bases at V and 8 bases at J, with 15 bases in the middle. There are 14 residues in the CDR3. As concerns this clonotype: Its specificity is not known.

TCRdb re-called the 5' RACE reads through MiXCR, storing one row per CDR3 protein. This table holds about 630,000 distinct CDR3 sequences, roughly an eighth found once. Study observations and caveats: Contaminating bulk clonotypes could be abundant in FACS-sorted repertoires. Of the clonotypes, a small share occurred in both CD4 and CD8 compartments.

This TCR was sampled from a man under 40 who received the YFV17D yellow fever vaccine. The chain recombines TRBV7-8 with TRBJ1-2; possibly TRBD1 for D (6 bases). The source was PBMCs, collected on the day of the yellow fever booster vaccination. Written as DNA, the CDR3 is TGTGCCAGCAGCTTACAAGTACAGGGAAAAGGCTACACCTTC. It is translated as CASSLQVQGKGYTF.